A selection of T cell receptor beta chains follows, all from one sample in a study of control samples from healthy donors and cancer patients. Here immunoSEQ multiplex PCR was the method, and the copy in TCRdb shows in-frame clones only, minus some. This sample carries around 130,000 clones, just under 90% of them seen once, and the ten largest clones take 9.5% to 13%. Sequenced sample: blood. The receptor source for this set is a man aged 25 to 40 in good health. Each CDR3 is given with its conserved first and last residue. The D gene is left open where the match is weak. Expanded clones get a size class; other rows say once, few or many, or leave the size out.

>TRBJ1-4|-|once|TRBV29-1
CSSSDSPFDEKLFF
TGCAGCTCATCGGACAGCCCCTTTGATGAAAAACTGTTTTTT
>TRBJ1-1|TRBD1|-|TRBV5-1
CASSQVGTGVNTEAFF
TGCGCCAGCAGCCAAGTGGGGACAGGGGTGAACACTGAAGCTTTCTTT
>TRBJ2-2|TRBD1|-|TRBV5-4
CASSFGGQGNTGELFF
TGTGCCAGCAGCTTCGGGGGACAGGGGAACACCGGGGAGCTGTTTTTT
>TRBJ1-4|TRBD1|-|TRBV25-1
CASSASQGATNEKLFF
TGTGCCAGCAGTGCGAGCCAGGGGGCGACTAATGAAAAACTGTTTTTT
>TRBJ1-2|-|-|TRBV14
CASSQDLTGSPYGYTF
TGTGCCAGCAGCCAAGACCTTACAGGTTCCCCCTATGGCTACACCTTC
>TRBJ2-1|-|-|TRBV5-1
CASSPRGSIGGNEQFF
TGCGCCAGCAGCCCGAGGGGATCGATAGGGGGAAATGAGCAGTTCTTC
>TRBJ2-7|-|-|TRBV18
CASSPPSGGGYEQYF
TGTGCCAGCTCACCACCGTCCGGGGGCGGATACGAGCAGTACTTC
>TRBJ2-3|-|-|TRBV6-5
CASSIGGYSTDTQYF
TGTGCCAGCAGTATAGGGGGGTATAGCACAGATACGCAGTATTTT
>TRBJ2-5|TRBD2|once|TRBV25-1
CASSEGTSGAQETQYF
TGTGCCAGCAGTGAGGGGACTAGCGGGGCTCAAGAGACCCAGTACTTC
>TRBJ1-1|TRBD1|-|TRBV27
CASSGQGARTEAFF
TGTGCCAGCAGTGGGCAGGGGGCGCGTACTGAAGCTTTCTTT
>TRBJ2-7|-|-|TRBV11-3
CASSLVARGSYEQYF
TGTGCCAGCAGCTTAGTGGCCCGGGGCTCCTACGAGCAGTACTTC
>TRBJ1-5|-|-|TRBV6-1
CASSEVATQPQHF
TGTGCCAGCAGTGAAGTTGCGACTCAGCCCCAGCATTTT
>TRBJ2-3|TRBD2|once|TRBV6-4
CASSESGGRDTQYF
TGTGCCAGCAGTGAAAGCGGGGGGCGAGATACGCAGTATTTT
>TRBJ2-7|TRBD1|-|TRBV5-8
CASSLPTGQGHEQYF
TGTGCCAGCAGCCTCCCGACGGGACAGGGCCACGAGCAGTACTTC
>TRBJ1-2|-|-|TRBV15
CATSRSGVYGYTF
TGTGCCACCAGCAGATCGGGGGTCTATGGCTACACCTTC
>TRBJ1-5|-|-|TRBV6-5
CASIRSESNQPQHF
TGTGCCAGCATCAGGAGTGAATCCAATCAGCCCCAGCATTTT
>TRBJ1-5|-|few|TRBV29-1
CSVASGFNQPQHF
TGCAGCGTGGCGAGTGGGTTCAATCAGCCCCAGCATTTT
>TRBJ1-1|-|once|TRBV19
CASSALTDLNTEAFF
TGTGCCAGTAGTGCCTTGACAGACCTGAACACTGAAGCTTTCTTT
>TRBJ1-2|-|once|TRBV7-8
CASSPGRTLTNYGYTF
TGTGCCAGCAGCCCCGGTCGTACGCTAACTAACTATGGCTACACCTTC
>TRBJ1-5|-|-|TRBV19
CASSIEGGGNQPQHF
TGTGCCAGTAGTATAGAGGGAGGTGGCAATCAGCCCCAGCATTTT